This note documents a single T cell receptor beta chain sequence. As originally analysed: Amplification from reference gene primers served as the basis for estimated nucleated cell counts. Some clones are missing from TCRdb's copy, which holds only in-frame ones; the method was immunoSEQ multiplex PCR. V and J calls and clone size follow that table, whereas D and trimming were derived from the DNA. The table shows nearly 250,000 clones, with 86% occurring only once. This entry comes from a study of blood T cell repertoires in COVID-19. Study-wide background: The United States, Italy and Spain supplied acute and convalescent COVID-19 samples. From T cells, B-cell-depleted T cells, or PBMCs came the material, which was cDNA or gDNA.

V lost 1 base and J lost 0, with 18 bases in between. CDR3 size: 18 residues. Germline V gene sequence: CDR1 MNHNS, CDR2 SASEGT. The sequencing sample was made of peripheral blood. V usage is TRBV6-1 and J usage is TRBJ1-2; D may be TRBD1 (6 bases). The sequence was collected from a woman in her sixties or seventies who had recovered from COVID-19. CDR3 nucleotides: TGTGCCAGCAGTGAAGTGGACAGCTCCCTTTGGTCTAACTATGGCTACACCTTC. This gives the protein CASSEVDSSLWSNYGYTF.